Sequencing of this TCR beta chain was carried out in a study of T-cell memory formation after mild COVID-19. The CDR3 totals 14 residues. V was pared by 5 bases and J by 6 bases, with 16 bases between. Germline V lookup: CDR1 KGHSH, CDR2 LQKENI. Via MiXCR, TCRdb re-called the 5' RACE reads, giving one row per CDR3 protein. Among over 40,000 distinct CDR3 sequences, approximately 12% were seen once, and the ten largest hold roughly a quarter. The origin of this receptor is a man younger than 30 who had mild COVID-19 (a few samples of this study predate the infection). Cell type and time point are not known. The chain carries TRBV18 and TRBJ1-1; tentative D call: TRBD1 (5 bases). Sequencing was carried out using PBMCs or a T cell subset sorted from them (not recorded which). The CDR3 spells CASSAGPWGPEAFF. The CDR3 region has the DNA TGTGCCAGCTCAGCGGGACCTTGGGGTCCTGAAGCTTTCTTT.